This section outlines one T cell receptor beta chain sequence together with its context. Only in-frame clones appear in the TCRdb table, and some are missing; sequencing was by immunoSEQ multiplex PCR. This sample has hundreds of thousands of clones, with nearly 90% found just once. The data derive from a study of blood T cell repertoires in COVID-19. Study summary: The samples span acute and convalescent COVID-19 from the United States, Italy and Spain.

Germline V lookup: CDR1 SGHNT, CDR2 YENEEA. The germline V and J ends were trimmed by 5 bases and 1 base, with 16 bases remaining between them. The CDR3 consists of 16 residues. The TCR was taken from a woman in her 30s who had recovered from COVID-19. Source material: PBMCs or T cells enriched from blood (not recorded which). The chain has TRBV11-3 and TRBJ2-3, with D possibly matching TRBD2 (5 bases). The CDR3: CASSTRGLLGTDTQYF. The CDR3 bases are TGTGCCAGCAGCACCCGGGGTTTATTAGGCACAGATACGCAGTATTTT.